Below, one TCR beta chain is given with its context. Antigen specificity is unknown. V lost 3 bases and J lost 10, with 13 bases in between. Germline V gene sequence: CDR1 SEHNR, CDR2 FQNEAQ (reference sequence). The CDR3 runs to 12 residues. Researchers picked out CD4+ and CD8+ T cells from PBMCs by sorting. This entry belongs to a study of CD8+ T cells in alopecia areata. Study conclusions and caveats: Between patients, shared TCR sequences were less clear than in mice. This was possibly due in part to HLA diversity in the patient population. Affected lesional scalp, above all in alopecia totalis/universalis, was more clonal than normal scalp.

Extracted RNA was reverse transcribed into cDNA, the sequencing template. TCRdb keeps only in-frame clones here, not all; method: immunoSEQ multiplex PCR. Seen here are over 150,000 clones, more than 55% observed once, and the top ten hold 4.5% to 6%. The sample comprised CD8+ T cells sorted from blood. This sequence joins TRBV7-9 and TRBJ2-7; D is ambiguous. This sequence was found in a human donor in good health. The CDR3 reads CASSFTESFQYF. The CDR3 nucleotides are TGTGCCAGCAGCTTCACGGAGTCCTTTCAGTACTTC.